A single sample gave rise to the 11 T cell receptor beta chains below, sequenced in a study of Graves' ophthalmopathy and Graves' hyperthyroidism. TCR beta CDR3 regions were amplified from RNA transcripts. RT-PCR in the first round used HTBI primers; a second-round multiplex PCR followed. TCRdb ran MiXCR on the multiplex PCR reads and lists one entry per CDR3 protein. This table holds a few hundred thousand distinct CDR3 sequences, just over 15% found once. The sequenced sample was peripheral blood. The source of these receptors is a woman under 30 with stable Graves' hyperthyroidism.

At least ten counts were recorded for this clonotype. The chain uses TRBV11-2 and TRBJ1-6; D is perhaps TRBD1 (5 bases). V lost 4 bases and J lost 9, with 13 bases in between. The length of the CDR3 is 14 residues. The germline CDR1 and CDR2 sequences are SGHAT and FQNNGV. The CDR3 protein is CASSSARRGSPLHF. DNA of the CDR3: TGTGCCAGCAGCTCAGCCCGAAGGGGTTCACCCCTCCACTTT.

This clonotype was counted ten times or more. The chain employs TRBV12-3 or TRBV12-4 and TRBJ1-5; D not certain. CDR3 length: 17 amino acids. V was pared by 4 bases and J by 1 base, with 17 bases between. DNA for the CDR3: TGTGCCAGCAGTTCCCCGGCAGGATTCGGGAGCAATCAGCCCCAGCATTTT. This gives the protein CASSSPAGFGSNQPQHF.

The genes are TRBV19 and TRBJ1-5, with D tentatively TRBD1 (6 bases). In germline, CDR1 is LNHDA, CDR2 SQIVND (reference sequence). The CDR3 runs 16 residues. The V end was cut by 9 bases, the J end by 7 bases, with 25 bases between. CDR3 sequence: CASTRRGRGDRQPQHF. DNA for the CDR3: TGTGCCAGCACCCGCAGGGGCCGGGGGGATCGGCAGCCCCAGCATTTT.

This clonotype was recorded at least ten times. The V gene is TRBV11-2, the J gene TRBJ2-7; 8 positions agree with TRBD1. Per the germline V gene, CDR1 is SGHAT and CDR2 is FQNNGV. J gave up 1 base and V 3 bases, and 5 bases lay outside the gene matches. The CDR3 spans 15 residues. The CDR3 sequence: CASSFAGGLSYEQYF. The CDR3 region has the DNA TGTGCCAGCAGCTTTGCAGGGGGCTTGTCCTACGAGCAGTACTTC. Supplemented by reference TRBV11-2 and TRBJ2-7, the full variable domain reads EAGVAQSPRYKIIEKRQSVAFWCNPISGHATLYWYQQILGQGPKLLIQFQNNGVVDDSQLPKDRFSAERLKGVDSTLKIQPAKLEDSAVYLCASSFAGGLSYEQYFGPGTRLTVT.

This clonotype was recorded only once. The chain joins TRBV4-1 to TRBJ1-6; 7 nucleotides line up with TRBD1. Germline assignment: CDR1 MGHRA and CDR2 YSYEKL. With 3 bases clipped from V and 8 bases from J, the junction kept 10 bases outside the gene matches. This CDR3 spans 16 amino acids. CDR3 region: CASSHRQGGGYSPLHF. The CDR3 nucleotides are TGCGCCAGCAGCCACAGACAGGGCGGAGGGTATTCACCCCTCCACTTT.

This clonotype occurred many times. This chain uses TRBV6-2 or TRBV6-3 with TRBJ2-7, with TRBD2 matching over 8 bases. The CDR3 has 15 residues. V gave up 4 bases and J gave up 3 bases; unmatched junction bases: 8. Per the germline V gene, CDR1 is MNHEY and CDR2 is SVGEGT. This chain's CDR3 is CASSSAAGVLYEQYF. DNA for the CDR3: TGTGCCAGCAGTTCGGCAGCGGGGGTCCTCTACGAGCAGTACTTC.

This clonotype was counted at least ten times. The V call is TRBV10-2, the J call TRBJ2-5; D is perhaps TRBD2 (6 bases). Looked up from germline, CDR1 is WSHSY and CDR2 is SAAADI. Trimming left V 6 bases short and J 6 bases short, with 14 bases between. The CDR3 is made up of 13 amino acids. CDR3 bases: TGCGCCAGCAGGATAGCGGATCACAAGACCCAGTACTTC. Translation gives CASRIADHKTQYF.

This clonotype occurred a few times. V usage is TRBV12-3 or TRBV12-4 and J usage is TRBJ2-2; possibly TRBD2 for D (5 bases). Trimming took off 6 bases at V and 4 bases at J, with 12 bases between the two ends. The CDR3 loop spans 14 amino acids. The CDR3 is CASSSPGVTGELFF. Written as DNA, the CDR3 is TGTGCCAGCAGCTCCCCCGGGGTCACCGGGGAGCTGTTTTTT.

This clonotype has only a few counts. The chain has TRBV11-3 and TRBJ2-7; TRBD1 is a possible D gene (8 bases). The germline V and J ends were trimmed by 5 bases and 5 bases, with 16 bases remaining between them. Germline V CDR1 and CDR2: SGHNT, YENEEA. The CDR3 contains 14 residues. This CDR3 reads CASSLRQGRDEQYF. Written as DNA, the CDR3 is TGTGCCAGCAGCCTCCGACAGGGGAGGGACGAGCAGTACTTC.

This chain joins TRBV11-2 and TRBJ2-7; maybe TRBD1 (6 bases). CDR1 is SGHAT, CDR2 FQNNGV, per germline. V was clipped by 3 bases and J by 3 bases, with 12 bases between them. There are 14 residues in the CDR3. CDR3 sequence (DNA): TGTGCCAGCAGCTTGTGGGGGCGGTTCTACGAGCAGTACTTC. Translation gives CASSLWGRFYEQYF.

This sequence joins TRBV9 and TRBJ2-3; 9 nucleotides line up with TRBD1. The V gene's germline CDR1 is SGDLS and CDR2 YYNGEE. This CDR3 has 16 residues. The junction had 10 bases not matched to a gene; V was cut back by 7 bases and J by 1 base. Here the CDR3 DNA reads TGTGCCAGCTCCTACTACCGGGACAGGGGCACAGATACGCAGTATTTT. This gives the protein CASSYYRDRGTDTQYF.